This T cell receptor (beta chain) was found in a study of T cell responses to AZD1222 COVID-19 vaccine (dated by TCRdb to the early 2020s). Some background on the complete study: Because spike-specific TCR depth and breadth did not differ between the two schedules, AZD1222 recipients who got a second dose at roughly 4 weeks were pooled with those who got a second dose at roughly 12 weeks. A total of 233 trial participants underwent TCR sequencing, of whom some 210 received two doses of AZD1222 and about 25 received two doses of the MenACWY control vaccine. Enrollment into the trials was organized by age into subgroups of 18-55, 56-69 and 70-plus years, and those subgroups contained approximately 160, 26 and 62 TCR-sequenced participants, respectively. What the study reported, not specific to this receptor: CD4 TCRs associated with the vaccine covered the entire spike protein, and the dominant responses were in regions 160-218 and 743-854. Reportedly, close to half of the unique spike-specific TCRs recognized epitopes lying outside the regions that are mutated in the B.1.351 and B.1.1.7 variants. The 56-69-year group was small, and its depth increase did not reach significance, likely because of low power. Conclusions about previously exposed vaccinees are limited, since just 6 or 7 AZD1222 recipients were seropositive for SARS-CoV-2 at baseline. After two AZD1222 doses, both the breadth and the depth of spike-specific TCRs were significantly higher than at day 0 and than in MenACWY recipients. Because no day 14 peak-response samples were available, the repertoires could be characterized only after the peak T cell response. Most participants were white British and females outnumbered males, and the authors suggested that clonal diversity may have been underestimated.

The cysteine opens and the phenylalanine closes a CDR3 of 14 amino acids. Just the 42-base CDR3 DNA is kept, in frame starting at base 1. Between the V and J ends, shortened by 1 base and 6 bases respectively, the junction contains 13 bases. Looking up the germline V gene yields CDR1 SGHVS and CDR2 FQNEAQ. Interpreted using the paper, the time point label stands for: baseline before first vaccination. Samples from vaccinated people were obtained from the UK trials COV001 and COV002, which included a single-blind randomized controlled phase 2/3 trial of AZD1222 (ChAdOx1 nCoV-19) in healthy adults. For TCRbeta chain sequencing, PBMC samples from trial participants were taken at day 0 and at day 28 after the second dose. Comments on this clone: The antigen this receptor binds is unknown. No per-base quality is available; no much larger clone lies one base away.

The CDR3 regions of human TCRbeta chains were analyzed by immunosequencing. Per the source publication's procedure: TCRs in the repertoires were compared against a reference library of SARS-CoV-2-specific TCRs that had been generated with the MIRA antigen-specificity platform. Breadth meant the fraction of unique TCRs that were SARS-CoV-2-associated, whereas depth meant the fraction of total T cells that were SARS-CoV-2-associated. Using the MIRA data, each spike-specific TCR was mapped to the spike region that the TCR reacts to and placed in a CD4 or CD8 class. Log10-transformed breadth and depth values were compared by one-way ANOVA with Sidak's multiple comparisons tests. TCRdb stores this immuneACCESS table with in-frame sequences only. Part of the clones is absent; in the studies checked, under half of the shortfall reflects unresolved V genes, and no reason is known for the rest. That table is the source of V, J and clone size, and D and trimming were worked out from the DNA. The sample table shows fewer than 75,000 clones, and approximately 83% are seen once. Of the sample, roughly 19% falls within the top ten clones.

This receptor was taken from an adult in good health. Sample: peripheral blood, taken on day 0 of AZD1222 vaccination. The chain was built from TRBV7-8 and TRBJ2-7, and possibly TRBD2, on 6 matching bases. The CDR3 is CASSLEVLGGEQYF. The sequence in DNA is TGTGCCAGCAGCTTAGAGGTACTGGGGGGCGAGCAGTACTTC.